Listed here are 27 T cell receptor beta chains from one sample, sequenced in a study of blood T cell repertoires in COVID-19. The protocol was immunoSEQ multiplex PCR, while the TCRdb copy is restricted to in-frame clones and leaves out a portion. The table lists 300,000 to 350,000 clones, roughly 90% of them singletons, with just over 1% in the top ten. The source material was PBMCs or T cells enriched from blood (not recorded which). These receptors were taken from a woman aged 25 to 39 who had been exposed to COVID-19.

The J gene is TRBJ2-1, the V gene TRBV19; D remains unclear. The V and J ends lost 3 bases and 1 base respectively, with 10 bases between them. The CDR3 covers 15 residues. Per the germline V gene, CDR1 is LNHDA and CDR2 is SQIVND (reference sequence). CDR3 in DNA: TGTGCCAGTAGTATCGCCCTAGGTTCCTACAATGAGCAGTTCTTC. Its protein is CASSIALGSYNEQFF.

V gene TRBV7-3 combines with J gene TRBJ2-1; perhaps TRBD2 as D (6 bases). The CDR3 is made up of 15 amino acids. CDR1 is SGHTA and CDR2 is FQGTGA in the germline V gene. The V and J ends lost 5 bases and 2 bases respectively, with 13 bases between them. In nucleotides, the CDR3 is TGTGCCAGCAGCCCGGGAGTCGCCGCCTACAATGAGCAGTTCTTC. Its protein product is CASSPGVAAYNEQFF.

This clone was detected only a few times. J is TRBJ1-5 and V is TRBV6-5; no firm D call. Trimming removed 7 bases at V and 4 bases at J, with 17 bases between. The CDR3 spans 15 residues. The germline V gene encodes CDR1 MNHEY and CDR2 SVGAGI. Written as DNA, the CDR3 is TGTGCCAGCACCTCGCGGGGTCAGCATAATCAGCCCCAGCATTTT. Encoded protein: CASTSRGQHNQPQHF.

This sequence joins TRBV27 and TRBJ2-7; TRBD1 matches 7 bases. The CDR3 extends over 14 amino acids. Germline V lookup: CDR1 MNHEY, CDR2 SMNVEV (reference sequence). V was pared by 4 bases and J by 5 bases, with 8 bases of the junction left unmatched. CDR3 sequence reads: CASSYWTGADEQYF. The CDR3 region has the DNA TGTGCCAGCAGTTACTGGACAGGAGCCGACGAGCAGTACTTC.

The V call is TRBV2, the J call TRBJ1-5; maybe TRBD1 (5 bases). V was clipped by 4 bases and J by 0 bases, with 13 bases between them. In germline, CDR1 is SNHLY, CDR2 FYNNEI. The CDR3 sequence is 16 residues long. CDR3: CASSANRGDSNQPQHF. CDR3 sequence (DNA): TGTGCCAGCAGTGCCAATCGGGGGGATAGCAATCAGCCCCAGCATTTT.

The rearrangement uses TRBV2 and TRBJ1-6; TRBD1 aligns across 7 bases. CDR3 length: 19 residues. Germline assignment: CDR1 SNHLY and CDR2 FYNNEI. The J segment lost 0 bases and the V segment lost 4 bases, leaving 12 bases of the junction unmatched. CDR3 region: CASSGPRTGITSYNSPLHF. The CDR3 DNA reads as TGTGCCAGCAGTGGCCCCCGGACAGGCATCACCTCCTATAATTCACCCCTCCACTTT.

The chain uses TRBV19 and TRBJ1-4; 7 bases agree with TRBD1. Germline values: CDR1 LNHDA, CDR2 SQIVND (reference sequence). CDR3 length: 17 residues. With V trimmed by 5 bases and J by 1 base, 10 bases remained unmatched. The CDR3 is CASSALQGLVTNEKLFF. For the CDR3, the DNA is TGTGCCAGTAGTGCCCTACAGGGGTTGGTAACTAATGAAAAACTGTTTTTT. The whole variable domain, remainder taken from reference TRBV19 and TRBJ1-4, is DGGITQSPKYLFRKEGQNVTLSCEQNLNHDAMYWYRQDPGQGLRLIYYSQIVNDFQKGDIAEGYSVSREKKESFPLTVTSAQKNPTAFYLCASSALQGLVTNEKLFFGSGTQLSVL.

DNA of the CDR3: TGTGCCAGCAGCTTAAGTACAGCACAGGGCGCTGAAGCTTTCTTT. This codes for CASSLSTAQGAEAFF. V usage is TRBV7-3 and J usage is TRBJ1-1; tentatively, D is TRBD1 (6 bases). V lost 1 base, J lost 6 bases, and 15 bases lay in between. The CDR3 runs to 15 residues. Germline values: CDR1 SGHTA, CDR2 FQGTGA.

This chain uses TRBV7-6 with TRBJ2-6, with TRBD2 identical over 9 bases. Trimming removed 1 base from V and 2 bases from J; junction bases left unmatched: 15. Per the germline V gene, CDR1 is SGHVS and CDR2 is FNYEAQ. The CDR3 is 21 amino acids. Written as DNA, the CDR3 is TGTGCCAGCAGCTTAGAGGCTAGCGGGACCTATCAGGGGGCTGGGGCCAACGTCCTGACTTTC. Translating it yields CASSLEASGTYQGAGANVLTF.

J is TRBJ1-2 and V is TRBV27; 9 nucleotides match TRBD1. The germline CDR1 and CDR2 sequences are MNHEY and SMNVEV (reference sequence). J gave up 5 bases and V 6 bases, and 7 bases lay outside the gene matches. The CDR3 has 14 amino acids. CDR3: CASSQDRGLYGYTF. In DNA form, the CDR3 reads TGTGCCAGCAGCCAGGACAGGGGCCTTTATGGCTACACCTTC.

This chain uses TRBV7-9 with TRBJ2-1; 7 nucleotides align to TRBD2. The length of the CDR3 is 14 residues. J was trimmed by 5 bases and V by 11 bases; bases with no gene match: 12. From germline, CDR1 is SEHNR and CDR2 FQNEAQ (reference sequence). The chain's CDR3 is CADGQAGSNNEQFF. As DNA, the CDR3 is TGTGCCGACGGACAAGCGGGGTCCAACAATGAGCAGTTCTTC.

The rearrangement uses TRBV11-3 and TRBJ2-5, with a tentative D call TRBD1 (6 bases). Germline values: CDR1 SGHNT, CDR2 YENEEA. V gave up 5 bases and J gave up 5 bases, with 18 bases separating them. This CDR3 spans 15 amino acids. CDR3 nucleotide sequence: TGTGCCAGCAGCGCCAGGGGTCTCAGTTTGGAGACCCAGTACTTC. Translated: CASSARGLSLETQYF.

This clone showed up just once. The chain recombines TRBV19 with TRBJ2-5; D ambiguous. V gave up 5 bases and J gave up 0 bases, with 7 bases separating them. Germline CDR1 and CDR2: LNHDA and SQIVND (reference sequence). CDR3 length: 13 residues. CDR3 sequence (DNA): TGTGCCAGTAGTGAGGTAGACCAAGAGACCCAGTACTTC. This encodes CASSEVDQETQYF. Full variable domain (outside the CDR3, taken from reference TRBV19 and TRBJ2-5): DGGITQSPKYLFRKEGQNVTLSCEQNLNHDAMYWYRQDPGQGLRLIYYSQIVNDFQKGDIAEGYSVSREKKESFPLTVTSAQKNPTAFYLCASSEVDQETQYFGPGTRLLVL.

This clone has just one count. CDR3 bases: TGTGCCAGTATTGGGACAGGGTTTGCAACTAATGAAAAACTGTTTTTT. Protein: CASIGTGFATNEKLFF. The V gene is TRBV19, the J gene TRBJ1-4; 9 bases line up with TRBD1. Per the germline V gene, CDR1 is LNHDA and CDR2 is SQIVND (reference sequence). The CDR3 contains 16 residues. V was clipped by 7 bases and J by 0 bases; unmatched bases: 6.

The chain couples TRBV4-1 to TRBJ2-5; a possible D gene is TRBD2 (5 bases). The CDR3 covers 17 residues. V lost 1 base, J lost 2 bases, and 17 bases lay in between. In germline, CDR1 is MGHRA, CDR2 YSYEKL. Here the CDR3 DNA reads TGCGCCAGCAGCCAAGGGGCCCCCGGGGAGATTCAAGAGACCCAGTACTTC. This codes for CASSQGAPGEIQETQYF.

The chain has TRBV19 and TRBJ2-3, with TRBD2 as a possible D gene (5 bases). The CDR3 contains 16 residues. With 3 bases removed from V and 5 bases from J, the gap between germline ends came to 18 bases. Germline assignment: CDR1 LNHDA and CDR2 SQIVND (reference sequence). The CDR3 DNA reads TGTGCCAGTAGTATCCCCCGAGGGCTCTCGGGAGATACGCAGTATTTT. It specifies CASSIPRGLSGDTQYF.

The rearrangement joins TRBV11-3 to TRBJ2-1, with D perhaps matching TRBD2 (6 bases). CDR3 size: 14 residues. Germline V gives CDR1 SGHNT, CDR2 YENEEA. V gave up 0 bases and J gave up 9 bases, with 12 bases separating them. CDR3 amino acids: CASSLEGGSIEQFF. The DNA of the CDR3 is TGTGCCAGCAGCTTAGAGGGGGGTAGTATTGAGCAGTTCTTC.

This chain uses TRBV7-2 with TRBJ2-7; unclear D gene. Trimming removed 0 bases from V and 4 bases from J, with 4 bases in between. CDR1 SGHTA and CDR2 FQGNSA come from the germline V gene. The CDR3 has 12 residues. The CDR3 region is CASSLAFYEQYF. DNA of the CDR3: TGTGCCAGCAGCTTAGCCTTTTACGAGCAGTACTTC. The complete variable domain, with remaining parts taken from reference TRBV7-2 and TRBJ2-7, reads GAGVSQSPSNKVTEKGKDVELRCDPISGHTALYWYRQSLGQGLEFLIYFQGNSAPDKSGLPSDRFSAERTGGSVSTLTIQRTQQEDSAVYLCASSLAFYEQYFGPGTRLTVT.

This chain uses TRBV10-3 with TRBJ2-2; 9 bases align to TRBD2. The ends lost 7 bases at V and 4 bases at J; junction bases unmatched: 4. The CDR3 is 14 residues long. Germline lookup yields CDR1 ENHRY and CDR2 SYGVKD. The CDR3 is CAITAGGGTGELFF. The CDR3 DNA reads as TGTGCCATCACGGCGGGAGGGGGCACCGGGGAGCTGTTTTTT.

CDR3 in amino acids: CASSLIPATGGNSPLHF. The CDR3 region has the DNA TGTGCCAGCAGTTTAATTCCTGCGACAGGGGGTAATTCACCCCTCCACTTT. V and J are TRBV27 and TRBJ1-6; the match to TRBD1 covers 9 bases. V gave up 2 bases and J gave up 6 bases; unmatched junction bases: 8. The CDR3 covers 17 residues. The germline CDR1 and CDR2 sequences are MNHEY and SMNVEV (reference sequence).

CDR3 nucleotide sequence: TGTGCCAGCAGCCCCCCCGGGCCGGGAGTCGGCTACACCTTC. As protein: CASSPPGPGVGYTF. The chain has TRBV9 and TRBJ1-2, with D hard to call. The germline V gene encodes CDR1 SGDLS and CDR2 YYNGEE. The CDR3 sequence is 14 residues long. Trimming removed 4 bases from V and 8 bases from J, with 18 bases in between.

V usage is TRBV5-1 and J usage is TRBJ2-7, with a weak D call TRBD2 (7 bases). The ends were cut back, 4 bases at V and 1 base at J, with 18 bases in the middle. Germline V gene sequence: CDR1 SGHRS, CDR2 YFSETQ. The CDR3 is 16 residues long. CDR3 bases: TGCGCCAGCAGCCCCGGTGGGGGGGGGCGGTCCTACGAGCAGTACTTC. Protein: CASSPGGGGRSYEQYF.

The rearrangement uses TRBV19 and TRBJ2-5, with 9 bases matching TRBD2. The length of the CDR3 is 15 residues. V lost 3 bases, J lost 5 bases, and 7 bases stayed unmatched. The germline gives CDR1 LNHDA, CDR2 SQIVND (reference sequence). CDR3 sequence: CASSMSAGGRETQYF. The CDR3 DNA reads as TGTGCCAGTAGTATGTCGGCGGGAGGGCGGGAGACCCAGTACTTC.

The chain employs TRBV18 and TRBJ1-5; D is perhaps TRBD1 (5 bases). V was pared by 4 bases and J by 1 base, with 11 bases between. Germline assignment: CDR1 KGHSH and CDR2 LQKENI. CDR3 size: 15 residues. The CDR3 spells CASSRQPGSNQPQHF. The CDR3 bases are TGTGCCAGCTCACGACAGCCAGGGAGCAATCAGCCCCAGCATTTT.

The CDR3 bases are TGTGCCAGCAGCTCGGGACTAGCTGGATACAATGAGCAGTTCTTC. Its protein product is CASSSGLAGYNEQFF. The chain links TRBV7-6 to TRBJ2-1; 9 nucleotides match TRBD2. Germline V gene sequence: CDR1 SGHVS, CDR2 FNYEAQ. J was trimmed by 4 bases and V by 4 bases; bases with no gene match: 5. The CDR3 is 15 amino acids.

The table lists this clone with a few counts. The CDR3 DNA reads as TGTGCCAGCAGCCCTCGGACAGGTAGTAATGAAAAACTGTTTTTT. Translated: CASSPRTGSNEKLFF. This sequence joins TRBV7-4 and TRBJ1-4; TRBD1 agrees at 7 bases. The CDR3 covers 15 residues. Germline loops: CDR1 SGHVT, CDR2 SQSDAQ. With 5 bases clipped from V and 4 bases from J, the junction kept 7 bases outside the gene matches.

The chain recombines TRBV6-2 or TRBV6-3 with TRBJ1-2; 7 positions match TRBD1. Germline CDR1 is MNHEY and CDR2 is SVGEGT. Losses at the gene ends were 5 bases for V and 5 bases for J; bases not matched to a gene: 8. The CDR3 covers 14 residues. In DNA, the CDR3 is TGTGCCAGCAGTGACCTACGGGACAGTTATGGCTACACCTTC. It codes for CASSDLRDSYGYTF.